Below are 24 T cell receptor beta chains sequenced from a single sample in a study of human T cells and chemical hapten exposure. TCRdb analysed the RACE reads with MiXCR anew, one entry per CDR3 protein. There are about 120,000 distinct CDR3 sequences in the sample; 12% to 15% occur only once, and about 0.85% lies in the top ten. Time point indicated: patch test 1, 2 weeks after DPC sensitization. Treatment denoted: therapeutic diphenylcyclopropenone sensitization with weekly scalp DPC. The sample in question was whole blood, obtained in connection with sensitization to the hapten diphenylcyclopropenone (DPC). The receptors were sampled from a young man with alopecia areata. Some clones in this sample may be carry-over from other donors' samples.

The chain carries TRBV12-3 or TRBV12-4 and TRBJ1-2, with 8 bases lining up with TRBD1. The CDR3 sequence is 15 residues long. With 6 bases clipped from V and 2 bases from J, the junction kept 8 bases outside the gene matches. CDR3 DNA: TGTGCCAGCAGGACCGGACAGGGCGAGAACTATGGCTACACCTTC. Protein: CASRTGQGENYGYTF.

At least ten counts were recorded for this clonotype. The genes are TRBV19 and TRBJ1-1; TRBD1 matches at 7 bases. The CDR3 is 15 amino acids. Germline V lookup: CDR1 LNHDA, CDR2 SQIVND (reference sequence). J lost 4 bases, V lost 1 base, and 6 bases had no gene match. CDR3 nucleotides: TGTGCCAGTAGTATAGGCGACAGGGTGCTCACTGAAGCTTTCTTT. It translates to CASSIGDRVLTEAFF.

This clonotype was seen repeatedly, ten times or more. This chain links TRBV20-1 with TRBJ1-1; D uncertain. The CDR3 spans 11 residues. In germline, CDR1 is DFQATT, CDR2 SNEGSKA (reference sequence). V dropped 1 base and J dropped 3 bases, with 3 bases sitting between them. The chain's CDR3 is CSARGHTEAFF. CDR3 DNA: TGCAGTGCTAGAGGTCACACTGAAGCTTTCTTT.

The chain combines TRBV11-3 with TRBJ2-5; D is unresolved. The CDR3 is made up of 15 amino acids. V gave up 5 bases and J gave up 2 bases, with 15 bases separating them. Germline loops: CDR1 SGHNT, CDR2 YENEEA. The CDR3 DNA follows: TGTGCCAGCAGCAAAACAACGCAGAGACAAGAGACCCAGTACTTC. As protein: CASSKTTQRQETQYF.

The rearrangement uses TRBV28 and TRBJ1-5; D possibly corresponds to TRBD1 (6 bases). With 6 bases removed from V and 1 base from J, the gap between germline ends came to 13 bases. There are 15 residues in the CDR3. From germline, CDR1 is MDHEN and CDR2 SYDVKM. CDR3 nucleotides: TGTGCCAGCAGCGAGACCGGGACAAGCAATCAGCCCCAGCATTTT. It is translated as CASSETGTSNQPQHF.

This clonotype turned up a few times. The chain combines TRBV18 with TRBJ1-2; D is ambiguous. The CDR3 runs 14 residues. Germline values: CDR1 KGHSH, CDR2 LQKENI. V lost 6 bases, J lost 4 bases, and 15 bases lay in between. CDR3 region: CASSSPEDLYGYTF. CDR3 nucleotides: TGTGCCAGCTCCTCCCCGGAAGATCTCTATGGCTACACCTTC.

The chain links TRBV4-1 to TRBJ2-7; D might be TRBD1 or TRBD2, each matching 6 bases. The CDR3 has 15 amino acids. V was shortened by 3 bases and J by 5 bases, with 17 bases between the two germline ends. The germline V gene encodes CDR1 MGHRA and CDR2 YSYEKL. The CDR3 region has the DNA TGCGCCAGCAGCCAGGAGGGGGACGGGTATGACGAGCAGTACTTC. Its protein product is CASSQEGDGYDEQYF.

This clonotype has ten or more counts. The chain carries TRBV12-3 or TRBV12-4 and TRBJ1-6; no reliable D call. The CDR3 loop spans 16 amino acids. V was pared by 5 bases and J by 3 bases, with 14 bases between. As DNA, the CDR3 is TGTGCCAGCAGTCCCCGGACGGGGAGCTATAATTCACCCCTCCACTTT. Protein product: CASSPRTGSYNSPLHF.

The table lists this clonotype with a few counts. V usage is TRBV5-4 and J usage is TRBJ1-6, with 9 bases aligning to TRBD1. V gave up 5 bases and J gave up 9 bases; unmatched junction bases: 9. The CDR3 runs to 15 residues. CDR1 SGHNT and CDR2 YYREEE come from the germline V gene (reference sequence). The CDR3 reads CASRETGTGISPLHF. The CDR3 DNA reads TGTGCCAGCAGAGAAACCGGGACAGGGATTTCACCCCTCCACTTT.

This clonotype was picked up a small number of times. CDR3 nucleotide sequence: TGCGCCAGCAGCGCTTGGCGGGGGGGCACAGATACGCAGTATTTT. This sequence encodes CASSAWRGGTDTQYF. The chain links TRBV4-1 to TRBJ2-3; 8 bases line up with TRBD2. This CDR3 is 15 amino acids long. V gave up 5 bases and J gave up 1 base; unmatched junction bases: 5. Germline V gene sequence: CDR1 MGHRA, CDR2 YSYEKL.

This clonotype has just a few counts. The J gene is TRBJ2-2, the V gene TRBV6-5; a weak D match, TRBD1 (6 bases). Germline CDR1 and CDR2: MNHEY and SVGAGI. CDR3 length: 16 residues. With 3 bases removed from V and 2 bases from J, the gap between germline ends came to 13 bases. The CDR3 spells CASSYGDRLNTGELFF. In nucleotides, the CDR3 is TGTGCCAGCAGTTATGGAGACAGGCTTAACACCGGGGAGCTGTTTTTT.

This chain links TRBV5-1 with TRBJ2-2; 9 bases map to TRBD2. Germline V gives CDR1 SGHRS, CDR2 YFSETQ. This CDR3 is built from 16 residues. The trim removed 5 bases at V and 5 bases at J, leaving 10 bases unmatched. DNA for the CDR3: TGCGCCAGCAGAGTACGGTCGCTAGCGGGGACCGGGGAGCTGTTTTTT. Residues: CASRVRSLAGTGELFF.

In its sample, this clonotype was seen a few times. Written as DNA, the CDR3 is TGCAGCGTTGGGGGGGATCACACAGCCAAAAACATTCAGTACTTC. This gives the protein CSVGGDHTAKNIQYF. The V call is TRBV29-1, the J call TRBJ2-4; tentative D call: TRBD2 (6 bases). V gave up 4 bases and J gave up 0 bases, with 13 bases separating them. Germline-derived CDR1 and CDR2 are SQVTM and ANQGSEA. This CDR3 spans 15 amino acids.

The rearrangement joins TRBV9 to TRBJ1-2, with no clear D. Germline V gene sequence: CDR1 SGDLS, CDR2 YYNGEE. V lost 4 bases to trimming and J lost 4 bases, with 14 bases between them. The CDR3 is made up of 14 amino acids. CDR3 nucleotides: TGTGCCAGCAGCTGGGGTACGGGAAGCTATGGCTACACCTTC. Protein product: CASSWGTGSYGYTF.

This clonotype was observed a handful of times. The chain recombines TRBV20-1 with TRBJ1-1; D gene uncertain. In germline, CDR1 is DFQATT, CDR2 SNEGSKA (reference sequence). The germline V and J ends were trimmed by 6 bases and 0 bases, with 17 bases remaining between them. The CDR3 is made up of 15 amino acids. The CDR3 sequence: CSAVALEEMNTEAFF. The CDR3 DNA follows: TGCAGTGCCGTAGCCCTAGAAGAAATGAACACTGAAGCTTTCTTT.

The CDR3 sequence is CASSPRLRGRTRDERNTEAFF. For the CDR3, the DNA is TGCGCCAGCAGCCCCCGGCTTAGGGGGCGAACACGCGACGAGCGTAACACTGAAGCTTTCTTT. The chain couples TRBV5-1 to TRBJ1-1, with TRBD1 identical over 7 bases. Per the germline V gene, CDR1 is SGHRS and CDR2 is YFSETQ. With 4 bases clipped from V and 2 bases from J, the junction kept 26 bases outside the gene matches. The CDR3 runs to 21 residues. The full variable domain, with the rest looked up from reference TRBV5-1 and TRBJ1-1, is KAGVTQTPRYLIKTRGQQVTLSCSPISGHRSVSWYQQTPGQGLQFLFEYFSETQRNKGNFPGRFSGRQFSNSRSEMNVSTLELGDSALYLCASSPRLRGRTRDERNTEAFFGQGTRLTVV.

This clonotype appeared a few times. CDR3 amino acids: CASSPEWRGGRTHEQFF. The CDR3 DNA sequence: TGTGCCAGCAGCCCTGAGTGGCGGGGGGGCCGTACACATGAGCAGTTCTTC. The V and J genes are TRBV21-1 and TRBJ2-1; the DNA was not compared with TRBD2, the D call given in the table. TRBV21-1 is shown as a pseudogene. This CDR3 is 17 amino acids long.

CDR3 DNA sequence: TGTGCCAGCAGTTACACGCAGGGGGCCGCTAATTCACCCCTCCACTTT. Translation: CASSYTQGAANSPLHF. The V gene is TRBV6-6, the J gene TRBJ1-6, with 8 nucleotides matching TRBD1. The CDR3 spans 16 residues. Germline loops: CDR1 MNHNY, CDR2 SVGAGI (reference sequence). J was trimmed by 6 bases and V by 2 bases; bases with no gene match: 6.

A few counts support this clonotype. This chain links TRBV7-9 with TRBJ2-1, with TRBD2 matching 7 bases. J was trimmed by 2 bases and V by 5 bases; bases with no gene match: 9. From germline, CDR1 is SEHNR and CDR2 FQNEAQ (reference sequence). The CDR3 is made up of 16 amino acids. The CDR3 DNA is TGTGCCAGCAGCCCGCCGGGAGCGGGGACCTACAATGAGCAGTTCTTC. Translation: CASSPPGAGTYNEQFF.

This clonotype was seen only a few times. The chain is built from TRBV7-9 and TRBJ2-5, with no clear D. Germline V lookup: CDR1 SEHNR, CDR2 FQNEAQ (reference sequence). V was cut by 2 bases and J by 5 bases, with 12 bases left in between. The CDR3 totals 14 residues. In DNA, the CDR3 is TGTGCCAGCAGCTTACTGGAGAGTCGGGAGACCCAGTACTTC. Encoded protein: CASSLLESRETQYF.

V is TRBV7-3 and J is TRBJ2-6, with D tentatively TRBD1 (6 bases). This CDR3 is built from 18 residues. Trimming stripped 5 bases from V and 0 bases from J, with 17 bases between. Germline loops: CDR1 SGHTA, CDR2 FQGTGA. The CDR3 DNA reads TGTGCCAGCAGCGAGCATGGGGGCAGAGCCTCTGGGGCCAACGTCCTGACTTTC. Protein: CASSEHGGRASGANVLTF.

The V gene is TRBV28, the J gene TRBJ2-1, with D possibly being TRBD1 (6 bases). This CDR3 is built from 14 residues. The germline V gene encodes CDR1 MDHEN and CDR2 SYDVKM. The V end was cut by 3 bases, the J end by 1 base, with 7 bases between. Written as DNA, the CDR3 is TGTGCCAGCAGTTTGAGGGGGTCCTACAATGAGCAGTTCTTC. Translation gives CASSLRGSYNEQFF.

This clonotype turned up a few times. J is TRBJ1-1 and V is TRBV6-5, with D uncertain. Germline V gene lookup returns CDR1 MNHEY and CDR2 SVGAGI. The CDR3 consists of 13 residues. The ends were cut back, 2 bases at V and 1 base at J, with 5 bases in the middle. The CDR3 DNA reads as TGTGCCAGCAGTTACGGTTGGAACACTGAAGCTTTCTTT. Its protein is CASSYGWNTEAFF.

This clonotype was seen only a few times. The chain couples TRBV2 to TRBJ2-1, with D possibly TRBD1 on 6 matching bases. The germline V and J ends were trimmed by 7 bases and 5 bases, with 18 bases remaining between them. Germline values: CDR1 SNHLY, CDR2 FYNNEI. This CDR3 contains 15 residues. The CDR3 region has the DNA TGTGCCAGCACTCGGGGACACCCGACCAACAATGAGCAGTTCTTC. Translating it yields CASTRGHPTNNEQFF.